This T cell receptor beta chain was recorded in a study of shared clonotypes between healthy human individuals. What was sequenced on ten immunoSEQ deep assay plates was unsorted PBMC DNA. Only in-frame clones appear in the TCRdb table, and some are missing; sequencing was by immunoSEQ multiplex PCR. The table lists hundreds of thousands of clones, 77% of them singletons. Germline CDR1 reads SGHTA; CDR2 reads FQGTGA. The CDR3 sequence is 15 residues long. Trimming shortened V by 2 bases and J by 1 base, and 11 bases separated the two germline ends. The genes are TRBV7-3 and TRBJ2-5; D possibly matches TRBD1 or TRBD2 (5 bases each). Source material: PBMCs. This receptor was identified in a woman between 40 and 50 years old in good health. Some clones in this sample may be carry-over from other donors' samples. The chain's CDR3 is CASSLGAGGQETQYF. The CDR3 DNA is TGTGCCAGCAGCTTAGGGGCTGGGGGCCAAGAGACCCAGTACTTC.